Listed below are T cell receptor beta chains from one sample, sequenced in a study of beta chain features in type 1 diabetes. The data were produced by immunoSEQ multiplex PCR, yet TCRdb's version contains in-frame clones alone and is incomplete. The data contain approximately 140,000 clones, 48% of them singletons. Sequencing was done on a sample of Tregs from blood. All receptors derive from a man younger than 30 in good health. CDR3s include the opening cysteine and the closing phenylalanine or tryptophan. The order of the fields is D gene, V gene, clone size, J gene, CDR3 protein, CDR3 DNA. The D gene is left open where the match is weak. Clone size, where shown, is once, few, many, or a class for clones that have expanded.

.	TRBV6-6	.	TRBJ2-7	CASRDRLEISYEQYF	TGTGCCAGCAGGGACCGACTAGAGATATCCTACGAGCAGTACTTC
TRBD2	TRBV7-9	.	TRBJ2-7	CASSLGGLAGWEQYF	TGTGCCAGCAGCTTAGGGGGACTAGCGGGATGGGAGCAGTACTTC
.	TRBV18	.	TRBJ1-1	CASSPTGRQGRTEAFF	TGTGCCAGCTCACCGACTGGGAGGCAGGGCCGGACTGAAGCTTTCTTT
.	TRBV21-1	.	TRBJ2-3	CASSKTDTVSPTGGTDTQYF	TGTGCCAGCAGCAAAACGGATACGGTGTCCCCGACAGGAGGAACAGATACGCAGTATTTT
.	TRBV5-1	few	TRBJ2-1	CASSSGFYNEQFF	TGCGCCAGCAGCTCGGGATTTTACAATGAGCAGTTCTTC
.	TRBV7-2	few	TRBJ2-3	CASSLVATWGTDTQYF	TGTGCCAGCAGCTTAGTAGCGACCTGGGGCACAGATACGCAGTATTTT
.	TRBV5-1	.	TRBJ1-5	CASSLSGGNQPQHF	TGCGCCAGCAGCTTGTCTGGCGGAAATCAGCCCCAGCATTTT
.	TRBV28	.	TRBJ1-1	CASSPNRAKAFF	TGTGCCAGCAGCCCAAACAGGGCGAAAGCTTTCTTT
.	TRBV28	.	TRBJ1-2	CASIKAGSSFYGYTF	TGTGCCAGCATCAAAGCGGGCAGTTCGTTCTATGGCTACACCTTC
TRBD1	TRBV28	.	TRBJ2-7	CASSFLGQGKYEQYF	TGTGCCAGCAGTTTTTTGGGACAGGGTAAATACGAGCAGTACTTC
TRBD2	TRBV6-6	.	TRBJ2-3	CASSSRLADYTDTQYF	TGTGCCAGCAGTTCCCGACTAGCGGATTACACAGATACGCAGTATTTT
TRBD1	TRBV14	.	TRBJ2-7	CASRRTGARYEQYF	TGTGCCAGCAGAAGGACAGGGGCACGCTACGAGCAGTACTTC
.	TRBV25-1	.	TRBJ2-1	CASSEWRPPLPNEQFF	TGTGCCAGCAGTGAATGGAGGCCTCCCCTCCCCAATGAGCAGTTCTTC
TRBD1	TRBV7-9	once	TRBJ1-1	CASSTPLGQGRGEAFF	TGTGCCAGCAGCACCCCTTTGGGACAGGGCAGAGGTGAAGCTTTCTTT
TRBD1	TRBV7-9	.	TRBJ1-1	CASSLADRLNTEAFF	TGTGCCAGCAGCTTAGCGGACAGGTTGAACACTGAAGCTTTCTTT
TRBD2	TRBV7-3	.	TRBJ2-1	CASSFATGTSLYNEQFF	TGTGCCAGCAGCTTCGCGACCGGGACTAGCCTGTACAATGAGCAGTTCTTC
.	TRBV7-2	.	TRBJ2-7	CASSLRQGGYEQYF	TGTGCCAGCAGCCTCCGCCAGGGGGGTTACGAGCAGTACTTC
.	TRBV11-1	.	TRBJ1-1	CASSPSPRGPNTEAFF	TGTGCCAGCAGCCCCAGTCCAAGGGGCCCGAACACTGAAGCTTTCTTT
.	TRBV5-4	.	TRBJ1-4	CASSLGLGGGREKLFF	TGTGCCAGCAGCTTAGGTTTGGGAGGGGGACGCGAAAAACTGTTTTTT
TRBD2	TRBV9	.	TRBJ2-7	CASSVEDPSGGRPYEQYF	TGTGCCAGCAGCGTAGAAGATCCCAGCGGGGGCAGGCCCTACGAGCAGTACTTC
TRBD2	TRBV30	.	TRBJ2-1	CAWSVMVGGEQFF	TGTGCCTGGAGTGTAATGGTGGGGGGGGAGCAGTTCTTC
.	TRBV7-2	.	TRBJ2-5	CASTLGTYQETQYF	TGTGCCAGCACCCTTGGGACATACCAAGAGACCCAGTACTTC
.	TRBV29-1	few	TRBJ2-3	CSVEEGLGFTVDTQYF	TGCAGCGTTGAAGAGGGTCTAGGCTTCACCGTAGATACGCAGTATTTT
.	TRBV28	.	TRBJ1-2	CASSLDLSGGLGYGYTF	TGTGCCAGCAGTTTAGATCTTTCCGGGGGGCTGGGCTATGGCTACACCTTC
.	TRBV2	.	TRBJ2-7	CASSTGTIFEQYF	TGTGCCAGCAGCACCGGGACAATTTTCGAGCAGTACTTC
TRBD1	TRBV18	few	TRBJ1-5	CASSPNLGQGGQPQHF	TGTGCCAGCTCACCCAACTTAGGACAGGGCGGACAGCCCCAGCATTTT
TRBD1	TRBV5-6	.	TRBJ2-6	CASSLGTARRAGANVLTF	TGTGCCAGCAGCCTAGGGACAGCAAGACGAGCTGGGGCCAACGTCCTGACTTTC
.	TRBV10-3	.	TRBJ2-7	CASAREVSYEQYF	TGTGCCTCCGCCCGCGAGGTATCCTACGAGCAGTACTTC
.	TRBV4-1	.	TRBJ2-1	CASSPLREDNEQFF	TGCGCCAGCAGCCCACTCCGGGAAGACAATGAGCAGTTCTTC
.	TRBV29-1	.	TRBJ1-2	CSVASLDARGYTF	TGCAGCGTTGCAAGCCTGGACGCCCGGGGGTACACCTTC
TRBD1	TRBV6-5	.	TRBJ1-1	CASSRTGGGNTEAFF	TGTGCCAGCAGCCGGACAGGGGGTGGAAACACTGAAGCTTTCTTT
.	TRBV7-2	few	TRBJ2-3	CASSLSYQYTDTQYF	TGTGCCAGCAGCTTATCGTACCAGTACACAGATACGCAGTATTTT
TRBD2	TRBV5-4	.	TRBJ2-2	CASSGRGTSGTGELFF	TGTGCCAGCAGCGGGAGAGGGACTAGCGGGACCGGGGAGCTGTTTTTT
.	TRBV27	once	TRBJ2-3	CASSLRQEGLSSTDTQYF	TGTGCCAGCAGCCTAAGGCAGGAGGGCTTATCTAGCACAGATACGCAGTATTTT
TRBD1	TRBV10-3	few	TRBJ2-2	CAIRGTGTGELFF	TGTGCCATCAGGGGGACAGGTACCGGGGAGCTGTTTTTT
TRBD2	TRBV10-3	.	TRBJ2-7	CAITRLAGGRYEQYF	TGTGCCATCACTCGATTAGCGGGAGGGCGATACGAGCAGTACTTC
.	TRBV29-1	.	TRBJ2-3	CSAARADTQYF	TGCAGCGCCGCCCGAGCAGATACGCAGTATTTT
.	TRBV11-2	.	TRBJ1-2	CASSLDAPPESYGYTF	TGTGCCAGCAGCTTAGACGCCCCTCCGGAGTCATATGGCTACACCTTC
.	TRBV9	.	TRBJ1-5	CASSASYSQPQHF	TGTGCCAGCAGCGCGTCGTATTCTCAGCCCCAGCATTTT
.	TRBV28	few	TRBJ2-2	CAGKGDTGELFF	TGTGCCGGGAAAGGGGACACCGGGGAGCTGTTTTTT
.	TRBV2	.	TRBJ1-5	CASSAPGPQHF	TGTGCCAGCAGTGCCCCCGGGCCCCAGCATTTT
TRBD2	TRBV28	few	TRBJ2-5	CASSLAATPAGVTQYF	TGTGCCAGCAGTTTGGCGGCAACTCCAGCGGGAGTGACCCAGTACTTC
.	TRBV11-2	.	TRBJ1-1	CASSLEPGLLGGTEAFF	TGTGCCAGCAGCCTGGAGCCGGGACTGCTGGGAGGCACTGAAGCTTTCTTT
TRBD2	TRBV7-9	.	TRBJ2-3	CASSLRLAGGTDTQYF	TGTGCCAGCAGCTTACGGCTAGCGGGAGGCACAGATACGCAGTATTTT
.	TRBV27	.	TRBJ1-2	CASGGSMNYGYTF	TGTGCCAGCGGGGGCTCTATGAACTATGGCTACACCTTC
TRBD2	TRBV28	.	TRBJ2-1	CASSRVAGGGSYNEQFF	TGTGCCAGCAGCCGCGTAGCGGGAGGAGGGTCCTACAATGAGCAGTTCTTC
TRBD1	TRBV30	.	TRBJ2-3	CAWSKDRGPTDTQYF	TGTGCCTGGAGTAAGGACAGGGGACCCACAGATACGCAGTATTTT
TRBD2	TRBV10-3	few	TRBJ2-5	CAISASGGKETQYF	TGTGCCATCAGTGCTAGCGGGGGTAAAGAGACCCAGTACTTC